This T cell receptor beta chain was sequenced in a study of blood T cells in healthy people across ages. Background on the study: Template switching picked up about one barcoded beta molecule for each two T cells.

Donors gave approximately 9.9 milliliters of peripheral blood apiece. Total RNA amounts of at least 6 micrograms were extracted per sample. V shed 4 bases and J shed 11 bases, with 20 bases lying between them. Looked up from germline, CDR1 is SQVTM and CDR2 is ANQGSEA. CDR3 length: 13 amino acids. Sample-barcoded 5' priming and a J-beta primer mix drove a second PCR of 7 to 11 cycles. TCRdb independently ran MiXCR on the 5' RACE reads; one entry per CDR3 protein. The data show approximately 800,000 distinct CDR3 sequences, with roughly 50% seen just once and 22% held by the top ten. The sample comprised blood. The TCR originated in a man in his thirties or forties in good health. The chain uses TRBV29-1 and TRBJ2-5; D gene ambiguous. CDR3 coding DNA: TGCAGCGTTGGTCCATCTGGACGCAATGAGCAGTACTTC. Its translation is CSVGPSGRNEQYF.